This passage covers 25 T cell receptor beta chains from one sample sequenced in a study of blood T cell repertoires in COVID-19. Data came from immunoSEQ multiplex PCR; TCRdb stores just in-frame clones and leaves some out. This sample has roughly 160,000 clones, with approximately 84% found just once. Sequencing input: peripheral blood. Receptor source: a man between 65 and 80 years old with active or convalescent COVID-19.

The chain carries TRBV28 and TRBJ2-4, with TRBD2 identical over 8 bases. This CDR3 is 17 amino acids long. V trimming: 11 bases; J trimming: 0 bases; junction bases outside the gene matches: 15. CDR1 and CDR2 (germline): MDHEN, SYDVKM. This CDR3 is CAHRRSSGPLAKNIQYF. The CDR3 DNA follows: TGTGCCCACCGCAGGTCTAGCGGGCCGCTAGCCAAAAACATTCAGTACTTC.

This clone has at least ten counts. The chain uses TRBV5-6 and TRBJ2-2; 9 bases match TRBD1. Germline loops: CDR1 SGHDT, CDR2 YYEEEE. The length of the CDR3 is 14 residues. The V and J ends lost 3 bases and 7 bases, in that order; junction bases with no gene match: 4. DNA for the CDR3: TGTGCCAGCAGCTCTACAGGGGGCTACGGGGAGCTGTTTTTT. Translating it yields CASSSTGGYGELFF.

CDR3: CASSGWTGMNTEAFF. CDR3 in DNA: TGTGCCAGCAGTGGATGGACAGGGATGAACACTGAAGCTTTCTTT. The chain carries TRBV25-1 and TRBJ1-1; 8 bases are a match to TRBD1. With 4 bases clipped from V and 0 bases from J, the junction kept 4 bases outside the gene matches. Germline values: CDR1 MGHDK, CDR2 SYGVNS. The CDR3 is 15 amino acids.

This rearrangement joins TRBV6-6 to TRBJ2-6, with TRBD1 as a possible D gene (5 bases). V lost 5 bases and J 0 bases, leaving 14 bases between the germline ends. CDR3 length: 17 amino acids. Germline V gives CDR1 MNHNY, CDR2 SVGAGI (reference sequence). The CDR3 loop is CASSLRGSSSGANVLTF. CDR3 nucleotides: TGTGCCAGCAGTCTAAGGGGCTCGAGCTCTGGGGCCAACGTCCTGACTTTC.

This clone was recorded once. The chain uses TRBV7-9 and TRBJ1-2; 9 bases align to TRBD1. The CDR3 runs to 13 residues. The J segment lost 7 bases and the V segment lost 8 bases, leaving 8 bases of the junction unmatched. The germline gives CDR1 SEHNR, CDR2 FQNEAQ (reference sequence). The CDR3 loop reads CASELGQGPGYTF. The CDR3 DNA reads as TGTGCCAGCGAGTTGGGACAGGGACCTGGCTACACCTTC.

This rearrangement joins TRBV28 to TRBJ2-1; 7 nucleotides match TRBD2. With 6 bases clipped from V and 5 bases from J, the junction kept 10 bases outside the gene matches. Per the germline V gene, CDR1 is MDHEN and CDR2 is SYDVKM. The CDR3 is 15 residues long. The CDR3 here is CASRGREGRHNEQFF. The CDR3 nucleotides are TGTGCCAGCAGGGGAAGGGAGGGCCGGCACAATGAGCAGTTCTTC.

The CDR3 spells CASSKTAVGPQHF. DNA for the CDR3: TGTGCCAGCAGTAAGACGGCGGTGGGGCCCCAGCATTTT. The V call is TRBV6-5, the J call TRBJ1-5; no clear D. The CDR3 has 13 amino acids. V was pared by 5 bases and J by 9 bases, with 14 bases between. Germline values: CDR1 MNHEY, CDR2 SVGAGI.

This clone was observed a few times. The chain employs TRBV30 and TRBJ1-1, with D possibly TRBD1 on 5 matching bases. Germline loops: CDR1 GTSNPN, CDR2 SVGIG (reference sequence). CDR3 length: 13 residues. Between the trimmed V and J ends, which lost 0 bases and 10 bases, there was a span of 15 bases. The CDR3 reads CAWSVGTAHGAFF. The CDR3 coding sequence is TGTGCCTGGAGTGTAGGGACTGCACATGGAGCTTTCTTT.

This chain connects TRBV28 to TRBJ2-5, with a weak D call TRBD2 (5 bases). CDR3 length: 16 amino acids. Between the trimmed V and J ends, which lost 4 bases and 3 bases, there was a span of 18 bases. Per germline, CDR1 MDHEN and CDR2 SYDVKM. The CDR3 sequence is CASSSSGYPGKETQYF. The DNA of the CDR3 is TGTGCCAGCAGTTCCTCGGGGTACCCTGGGAAAGAGACCCAGTACTTC. Combining the CDR3 with reference TRBV28 and TRBJ2-5 gives the whole variable domain DVKVTQSSRYLVKRTGEKVFLECVQDMDHENMFWYRQDPGLGLRLIYFSYDVKMKEKGDIPEGYSVSREKKERFSLILESASTNQTSMYLCASSSSGYPGKETQYFGPGTRLLVL.

The chain is built from TRBV19 and TRBJ1-1; possible D gene TRBD1, 5 bases. This CDR3 is built from 15 residues. The ends were cut back, 1 base at V and 0 bases at J, with 9 bases in the middle. CDR1 and CDR2 (germline): LNHDA, SQIVND (reference sequence). The CDR3 is CASSIVPGLNTEAFF. CDR3 nucleotide sequence: TGTGCCAGTAGTATAGTACCAGGGTTGAACACTGAAGCTTTCTTT. Combining the CDR3 with reference TRBV19 and TRBJ1-1 gives the whole variable domain DGGITQSPKYLFRKEGQNVTLSCEQNLNHDAMYWYRQDPGQGLRLIYYSQIVNDFQKGDIAEGYSVSREKKESFPLTVTSAQKNPTAFYLCASSIVPGLNTEAFFGQGTRLTVV.

The gene calls are TRBV3-1 (or the pseudogene TRBV3-2) and TRBJ2-5; D is perhaps TRBD2 (5 bases). Germline lookup yields CDR1 LGHDT and CDR2 YNNKEL (reference sequence). The CDR3 covers 16 residues. Trimming removed 2 bases at V and 3 bases at J, with 16 bases between. CDR3 sequence (DNA): TGTGCCAGCAGCCAATTGGCGGGTAGCCGGAAAGAGACCCAGTACTTC. It encodes CASSQLAGSRKETQYF.

The genes are TRBV4-3 and TRBJ2-6; D is uncertain. The CDR3 runs 15 residues. V gave up 0 bases and J gave up 0 bases, with 3 bases separating them. Germline lookup yields CDR1 LGHNA and CDR2 YSLEER. CDR3 region: CASSQDISGANVLTF. In nucleotides, the CDR3 is TGCGCCAGCAGCCAAGATATCTCTGGGGCCAACGTCCTGACTTTC.

The rearrangement uses TRBV2 and TRBJ2-1, with D maybe TRBD2 (6 bases). With 6 bases removed from V and 4 bases from J, the gap between germline ends came to 19 bases. The CDR3 contains 16 residues. Germline V lookup: CDR1 SNHLY, CDR2 FYNNEI. The CDR3 bases are TGTGCCAGCAGGGGTTGGGGGGACTGGCCGTACAATGAGCAGTTCTTC. This codes for CASRGWGDWPYNEQFF. Based on the CDR3 plus reference TRBV2 and TRBJ2-1, the full variable domain is EPEVTQTPSHQVTQMGQEVILRCVPISNHLYFYWYRQILGQKVEFLVSFYNNEISEKSEIFDDQFSVERPDGSNFTLKIRSTKLEDSAMYFCASRGWGDWPYNEQFFGPGTRLTVL.

This clone was counted between two and nine times. Other DNA sequences within the sample encode an identical CDR3. The DNA of the CDR3 is TGTGCCAGTAACCTCCGGGACACCAATCAGCCCCAGCATTTT. This codes for CASNLRDTNQPQHF. The J gene is TRBJ1-5, the V gene TRBV19; perhaps TRBD1 as D (6 bases). CDR1 is LNHDA, CDR2 SQIVND, per germline (reference sequence). V lost 7 bases and J lost 3, with 13 bases in between. This CDR3 is built from 14 residues.

This rearrangement joins TRBV5-4 to TRBJ1-1, with D hard to call. Germline CDR1 is SGHNT and CDR2 is YYREEE (reference sequence). V lost 9 bases and J lost 1, with 7 bases in between. The CDR3 is 11 amino acids. Here the CDR3 DNA reads TGTGCCACCGAGGCGAACACTGAAGCTTTCTTT. Its translation is CATEANTEAFF.

The chain employs TRBV6-5 and TRBJ1-2; no firm D call. Trimming took off 0 bases at V and 8 bases at J, with 13 bases between the two ends. CDR3 size: 14 residues. Germline V gene data show CDR1 as MNHEY and CDR2 as SVGAGI. CDR3 protein: CASSYSGNSGGYTF. CDR3 DNA: TGTGCCAGCAGTTACTCAGGAAACTCGGGGGGCTACACCTTC.

CDR3 protein: CAWSERLNTEAFF. CDR3 nucleotides: TGTGCCTGGAGTGAGAGGCTCAACACTGAAGCTTTCTTT. This chain uses TRBV30 with TRBJ1-1; D is unclear. This CDR3 region has 13 residues. The V end lost 1 base, the J end lost 2 bases, and 8 bases lay between the germline ends. Germline-derived CDR1 and CDR2 are GTSNPN and SVGIG (reference sequence).

This rearrangement joins TRBV7-2 to TRBJ1-1; D is possibly TRBD1 (5 bases). Germline assignment: CDR1 SGHTA and CDR2 FQGNSA. Trimming took off 5 bases at V and 1 base at J, with 17 bases between the two ends. The CDR3 sequence is 16 residues long. CDR3 DNA sequence: TGTGCCAGCAGCCCATTGAAGGGGCTGGAGAACACTGAAGCTTTCTTT. It specifies CASSPLKGLENTEAFF.

The chain links TRBV3-1 (or the pseudogene TRBV3-2) to TRBJ2-3, with 7 positions matching TRBD1. J lost 2 bases, V lost 3 bases, and 5 bases had no gene match. The CDR3 consists of 15 residues. Germline V gene data show CDR1 as LGHDT and CDR2 as YNNKEL (reference sequence). The CDR3 is CASSHRDSPTDTQYF. The CDR3 region has the DNA TGTGCCAGCAGCCACCGGGACAGCCCCACAGATACGCAGTATTTT.

The chain carries TRBV19 and TRBJ1-2; 7 nucleotides agree with TRBD1. V was clipped by 5 bases and J by 4 bases; unmatched bases: 7. There are 14 residues in the CDR3. Germline V CDR1 and CDR2: LNHDA, SQIVND (reference sequence). CDR3 protein: CASSPRGLFYGYTF. CDR3 DNA: TGTGCCAGTAGTCCGAGGGGGCTGTTCTATGGCTACACCTTC.

This chain connects TRBV7-2 to TRBJ2-5; 8 bases are a match to TRBD1. V was clipped by 5 bases and J by 5 bases; unmatched bases: 7. The germline V gene encodes CDR1 SGHTA and CDR2 FQGNSA. This CDR3 is built from 14 residues. The CDR3 region is CASSRGTGGETQYF. Written as DNA, the CDR3 is TGTGCCAGCAGCAGGGGGACAGGTGGCGAGACCCAGTACTTC.

The V and J genes are TRBV19 and TRBJ2-5, with TRBD1 matching over 10 bases. CDR3 length: 15 residues. Unmatched junction bases numbered 7, after V lost 4 bases and J lost 5 bases. Germline V lookup: CDR1 LNHDA, CDR2 SQIVND (reference sequence). The DNA for the CDR3 is TGTGCCAGTAGTAAGGGACAGGGGTCGAGGGAGACCCAGTACTTC. Translation gives CASSKGQGSRETQYF.

This chain links TRBV28 with TRBJ1-5; D possibly corresponds to TRBD1 (6 bases). The CDR3 sequence is 14 residues long. The germline V gene has CDR1 MDHEN and CDR2 SYDVKM. The germline V and J ends were trimmed by 6 bases and 4 bases, with 13 bases remaining between them. The CDR3 DNA follows: TGTGCCAGCAGCGTGAACAGGGTTAATCAGCCCCAGCATTTT. This translates into CASSVNRVNQPQHF.

The chain has TRBV29-1 and TRBJ2-1, with D possibly TRBD1 on 5 matching bases. This CDR3 is built from 15 residues. Germline CDR1 SQVTM, CDR2 ANQGSEA. V was clipped by 1 base and J by 6 bases, with 16 bases between them. CDR3 sequence: CSVEAIETQVNEQFF. DNA for the CDR3: TGCAGCGTTGAAGCAATTGAGACACAGGTCAATGAGCAGTTCTTC.

This chain joins TRBV9 and TRBJ1-2; maybe TRBD1 (5 bases). Germline CDR1 reads SGDLS; CDR2 reads YYNGEE. V was trimmed by 4 bases and J by 3 bases, leaving 10 bases between them. The CDR3 length is 13 residues. The CDR3 sequence is CASSLTVDYGYTF. CDR3 bases: TGTGCCAGCAGCTTGACAGTCGACTATGGCTACACCTTC.